These 10 T cell receptor beta chains originate from one sample sequenced in a study of Tregs in tolerant kidney transplant recipients. Measured with immunoSEQ multiplex PCR; TCRdb has only the in-frame clones, and not every one. The sample has 68,000 or so clones, about four fifths seen once. Sequencing was carried out using CD4+ T cells from blood. These TCRs come from a human donor in good health.

The genes are TRBV14 and TRBJ2-7; tentative D call: TRBD1 (6 bases). Trimming took off 1 base at V and 3 bases at J, with 13 bases between the two ends. The CDR3 length is 15 residues. Germline assignment: CDR1 SGHDN and CDR2 FVKESK. CDR3 coding DNA: TGTGCCAGCAGCCAAGTTACAGGGTACAGCTACGAGCAGTACTTC. Translation: CASSQVTGYSYEQYF.

V usage is TRBV1 and J usage is TRBJ2-6; the table assigns TRBD2, which was not confirmed against the DNA. TRBV1 counts as a pseudogene. The CDR3 consists of 20 residues. As DNA, the CDR3 is TGCACCAGTCAAACTACCGGGACTAGCGGGGTAAACTCTGGGGCCAACGTCCTGACTTTC. Protein product: CTSQTTGTSGVNSGANVLTF.

This chain connects TRBV2 to TRBJ2-7, with 7 positions matching TRBD2. Per the germline V gene, CDR1 is SNHLY and CDR2 is FYNNEI. CDR3 length: 14 residues. J gave up 3 bases and V 8 bases, and 10 bases lay outside the gene matches. For the CDR3, the DNA is TGTGCCAGCCGACTAGCCCCACCTGTCTACGAGCAGTACTTC. Encoded protein: CASRLAPPVYEQYF.

The rearrangement joins TRBV13 to TRBJ2-3; 9 nucleotides line up with TRBD2. Germline loops: CDR1 PRHDT, CDR2 FYEKMQ (reference sequence). J was trimmed by 1 base and V by 6 bases; bases with no gene match: 20. The CDR3 contains 20 residues. The CDR3 loop is CASSPPNLLAGPLGTDTQYF. DNA for the CDR3: TGTGCCAGCAGTCCCCCAAATTTGCTAGCGGGGCCCCTAGGCACAGATACGCAGTATTTT.

The chain uses TRBV19 and TRBJ1-2, with a tentative D call TRBD1 (5 bases). V was shortened by 3 bases and J by 7 bases, with 15 bases between the two germline ends. This CDR3 spans 14 amino acids. Germline-derived CDR1 and CDR2 are LNHDA and SQIVND (reference sequence). DNA for the CDR3: TGTGCCAGTAGTATCACGCAGGGAGGGGTTGGCTACACCTTC. It specifies CASSITQGGVGYTF.

This sequence joins TRBV7-3 and TRBJ2-3; the D call may be TRBD1 or TRBD2 (5 bases each). The V end was cut by 4 bases, the J end by 2 bases, with 7 bases between. Germline assignment: CDR1 SGHTA and CDR2 FQGTGA. The CDR3 totals 13 residues. Written as DNA, the CDR3 is TGTGCCAGCAGCTCCGGGACCACAGATACGCAGTATTTT. Translated: CASSSGTTDTQYF.

The chain joins TRBV7-2 to TRBJ2-5; D is undetermined. Germline V gives CDR1 SGHTA, CDR2 FQGNSA. The V end lost 2 bases, the J end lost 7 bases, and 8 bases lay between the germline ends. This CDR3 comprises 12 residues. This CDR3 reads CASSLNPGTQYF. The CDR3 DNA reads as TGTGCCAGCAGCTTAAATCCCGGGACCCAGTACTTC.

This chain joins TRBV18 and TRBJ1-4; D unresolved. The V gene lost 4 bases and the J gene lost 3 bases, with 12 bases spanning the gap. This CDR3 spans 15 amino acids. Germline assignment: CDR1 KGHSH and CDR2 LQKENI. The CDR3 DNA sequence: TGTGCCAGCTCACACCCCGACCGGGCTAATGAAAAACTGTTTTTT. Protein product: CASSHPDRANEKLFF.

This clone was observed a handful of times. V is TRBV7-2 and J is TRBJ2-3; D possibly corresponds to TRBD2 (6 bases). Germline V gene sequence: CDR1 SGHTA, CDR2 FQGNSA. The CDR3 totals 16 residues. Trimming cost V 5 bases and J 3 bases, with 18 bases left between them. In DNA form, the CDR3 reads TGTGCCAGCAGCCAGGTGGGGGGACGAAAAACAGATACGCAGTATTTT. Translated: CASSQVGGRKTDTQYF.

The CDR3 sequence: CASSLGRLSGNTIYF. The CDR3 DNA reads as TGTGCCAGCAGCTTGGGGCGGCTCTCTGGAAACACCATATATTTT. This chain joins TRBV5-5 and TRBJ1-3; the D is unclear. Germline-derived CDR1 and CDR2 are SGHKS and YYEKEE (reference sequence). The CDR3 sequence is 15 residues long. Trimming stripped 0 bases from V and 0 bases from J, with 7 bases between. Using reference TRBV5-5 and TRBJ1-3 for the parts outside the CDR3, the full variable domain is DAGVTQSPTHLIKTRGQQVTLRCSPISGHKSVSWYQQVLGQGPQFIFQYYEKEERGRGNFPDRFSARQFPNYSSELNVNALLLGDSALYLCASSLGRLSGNTIYFGEGSWLTVV.